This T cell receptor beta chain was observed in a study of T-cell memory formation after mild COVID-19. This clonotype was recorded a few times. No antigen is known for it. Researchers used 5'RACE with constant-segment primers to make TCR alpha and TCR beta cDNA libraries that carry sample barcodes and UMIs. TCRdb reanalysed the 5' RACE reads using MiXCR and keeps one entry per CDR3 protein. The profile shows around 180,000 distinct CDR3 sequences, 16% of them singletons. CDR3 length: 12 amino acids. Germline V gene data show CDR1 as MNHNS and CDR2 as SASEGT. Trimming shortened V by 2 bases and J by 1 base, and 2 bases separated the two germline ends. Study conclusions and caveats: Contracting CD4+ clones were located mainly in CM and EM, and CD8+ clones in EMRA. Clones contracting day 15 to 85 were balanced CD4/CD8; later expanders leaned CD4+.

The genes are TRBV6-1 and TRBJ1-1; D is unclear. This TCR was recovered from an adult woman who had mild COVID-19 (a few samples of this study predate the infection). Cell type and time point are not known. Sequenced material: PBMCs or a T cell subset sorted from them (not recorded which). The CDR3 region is CASSERNTEAFF. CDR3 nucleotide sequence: TGTGCCAGCAGTGAACGGAACACTGAAGCTTTCTTT.